This T cell receptor (beta chain) is drawn from a study of blood T cell repertoires in COVID-19. Across the study: Sources were T cells, B-cell-depleted T cells, or PBMCs; the material itself was cDNA or gDNA.

The CDR3 contains 17 residues. In germline, CDR1 is MNHEY, CDR2 SVGEGT. Trimming at V came to 6 bases and at J to 0 bases, leaving 4 bases not matched to a gene. Source study methods: Quantification of nucleated cells was approximated via reference gene primer amplification. Assay used: immunoSEQ multiplex PCR; TCRdb lists only in-frame clones, some missing. The V and J calls and the clone size are those of that table, but D and trimming were determined from the DNA. The sample contains 450,000 or so clones, 70% to 90% of which appear only once. The rearrangement uses TRBV6-2 or TRBV6-3 and TRBJ2-1; 14 positions agree with TRBD2. The sequenced sample was peripheral blood. The sequence was obtained from a woman in her forties with COVID-19, enrolled during active disease. The CDR3, as DNA: TGTGCCAGCAGCCCGGGACTAGCGGGAGTCTCCTACAATGAGCAGTTCTTC. It codes for CASSPGLAGVSYNEQFF.